Listed here are 32 T cell receptor beta chains from one sample, sequenced in a study of blood T cell repertoires in COVID-19. The assay was immunoSEQ multiplex PCR, and TCRdb's table has in-frame clones only and misses some. The sample holds roughly 130,000 clones, approximately 88% seen once. The sequenced sample consisted of peripheral blood. These TCRs come from a woman between 25 and 40 years old who had recovered from COVID-19.

The rearrangement joins TRBV11-2 to TRBJ2-3, with 7 nucleotides matching TRBD1. The CDR3 is 15 residues long. Trimming took 3 bases from V and 0 from J; bases not matched to a gene: 3. Germline CDR1 reads SGHAT; CDR2 reads FQNNGV. The DNA of the CDR3 is TGTGCCAGCAGCTTGGACAGGAAAAGCACAGATACGCAGTATTTT. It yields the protein CASSLDRKSTDTQYF.

The gene calls are TRBV7-9 and TRBJ2-3; 8 bases line up with TRBD1. Germline V gives CDR1 SEHNR, CDR2 FQNEAQ (reference sequence). This CDR3 is built from 15 residues. With V trimmed by 5 bases and J by 3 bases, 7 bases remained unmatched. CDR3 nucleotide sequence: TGTGCCAGCAGCACTAGAGGACAGGGTACAGATACGCAGTATTTT. Its translation is CASSTRGQGTDTQYF. The complete variable domain, with remaining parts taken from reference TRBV7-9 and TRBJ2-3, reads DTGVSQNPRHKITKRGQNVTFRCDPISEHNRLYWYRQTLGQGPEFLTYFQNEAQLEKSRLLSDRFSAERPKGSFSTLEIQRTEQGDSAMYLCASSTRGQGTDTQYFGPGTRLTVL.

This chain connects TRBV5-1 to TRBJ1-2; 7 bases map to TRBD1. Looked up from germline, CDR1 is SGHRS and CDR2 is YFSETQ. The V segment lost 2 bases and the J segment 5 bases; nucleotides outside the gene matches: 9. CDR3 length equals 15 residues. CDR3 sequence reads: CASSFFDPGQYGYTF. The CDR3 nucleotides are TGCGCCAGCAGCTTCTTCGATCCGGGACAGTATGGCTACACCTTC.

The rearrangement uses TRBV5-1 and TRBJ2-1; TRBD2 agrees at 8 bases. With 3 bases clipped from V and 0 bases from J, the junction kept 2 bases outside the gene matches. Germline CDR1 and CDR2: SGHRS and YFSETQ. The CDR3 has 15 residues. The CDR3 sequence: CASSSGGGSYNEQFF. In DNA form, the CDR3 reads TGCGCCAGCAGCTCGGGAGGGGGCTCCTACAATGAGCAGTTCTTC.

This clone was counted a few times. The gene calls are TRBV23-1 and TRBJ1-1; tentatively, D is TRBD1 (6 bases). TRBV23-1 is annotated as an ORF whose role is uncertain. This CDR3 has 12 amino acids. The V end lost 7 bases, the J end lost 4 bases, and 10 bases lay between the germline ends. This CDR3 is CASKWGLTEAFF. The DNA of the CDR3 is TGCGCCAGCAAGTGGGGGCTCACTGAAGCTTTCTTT.

This chain connects TRBV7-3 to TRBJ2-1, with D perhaps matching TRBD2 (6 bases). With 2 bases removed from V and 3 bases from J, the gap between germline ends came to 8 bases. Germline CDR1 SGHTA, CDR2 FQGTGA. This CDR3 has 14 amino acids. The CDR3 region has the DNA TGTGCCAGCAGCTTAGGCGGGAACTACAATGAGCAGTTCTTC. This codes for CASSLGGNYNEQFF.

The chain has TRBV4-1 and TRBJ1-2, with D uncertain. V dropped 7 bases and J dropped 2 bases, with 17 bases sitting between them. The CDR3 has 15 amino acids. The V gene's germline CDR1 is MGHRA and CDR2 YSYEKL. DNA of the CDR3: TGCGCCAGCACGGACGAGAGGGCAACGAACTATGGCTACACCTTC. The encoded protein is CASTDERATNYGYTF.

V is TRBV19 and J is TRBJ2-1; 10 positions agree with TRBD2. This CDR3 is 15 amino acids long. Germline trimming cut 5 bases from V and 9 bases from J; bases unmatched to any gene: 10. Germline loops: CDR1 LNHDA, CDR2 SQIVND (reference sequence). The CDR3 coding sequence is TGTGCCAGTAGTTCCCGGACTAGCGGTCCGGGTGAGCAGTTCTTC. Encoded protein: CASSSRTSGPGEQFF.

The chain couples TRBV27 to TRBJ1-5, with TRBD1 identical over 12 bases. CDR1 is MNHEY, CDR2 SMNVEV, per germline (reference sequence). CDR3 length equals 13 residues. The J segment lost 8 bases and the V segment lost 8 bases, leaving 4 bases of the junction unmatched. CDR3: CASGTGGWEPQHF. For the CDR3, the DNA is TGTGCCAGCGGGACAGGGGGCTGGGAGCCCCAGCATTTT.

The chain recombines TRBV30 with TRBJ1-1; D unclear. The CDR3 length is 13 residues. Trimming shortened V by 7 bases and J by 3 bases, and 15 bases separated the two germline ends. CDR1 and CDR2 from the germline V gene are GTSNPN and SVGIG (reference sequence). CDR3 protein: CASSGVGHTEAFF. The DNA of the CDR3 is TGTGCCTCCTCGGGAGTCGGACACACTGAAGCTTTCTTT.

The V call is TRBV6-6, the J call TRBJ1-1; 7 positions match TRBD1. The V gene's germline CDR1 is MNHNY and CDR2 SVGAGI (reference sequence). With 10 bases clipped from V and 6 bases from J, the junction kept 14 bases outside the gene matches. The CDR3 runs 14 residues. The chain's CDR3 is CAISARGRYAEAFF. DNA for the CDR3: TGTGCCATCTCCGCGAGGGGGCGATACGCTGAAGCTTTCTTT.

This chain links TRBV19 with TRBJ2-5, with a tentative D call TRBD2 (6 bases). Germline assignment: CDR1 LNHDA and CDR2 SQIVND (reference sequence). Trimming removed 6 bases from V and 2 bases from J, with 28 bases in between. The CDR3 sequence is 19 residues long. CDR3 nucleotides: TGTGCCAGTAGAAAAGGGACTTCCACCGCGGGCGAGTGGCAAGAGACCCAGTACTTC. It is translated as CASRKGTSTAGEWQETQYF.

The CDR3: CASGKAGTGPGGGQPQHF. In DNA form, the CDR3 reads TGTGCTAGTGGTAAAGCCGGGACAGGGCCCGGGGGGGGTCAGCCCCAGCATTTT. The chain employs TRBV12-5 and TRBJ1-5, with 9 nucleotides matching TRBD1. Germline loops: CDR1 LGHNT, CDR2 FRNRAP. CDR3 size: 18 residues. The trim removed 5 bases at V and 6 bases at J, leaving 17 bases unmatched. The entire variable domain, with the rest obtained from reference TRBV12-5 and TRBJ1-5, is as follows: DARVTQTPRHKVTEMGQEVTMRCQPILGHNTVFWYRQTMMQGLELLAYFRNRAPLDDSGMPKDRFSAEMPDATLATLKIQPSEPRDSAVYFCASGKAGTGPGGGQPQHFGDGTRLSIL.

This clone was counted once. The rearrangement links TRBV27 to TRBJ1-2, with 7 bases fitting TRBD1. Looked up from germline, CDR1 is MNHEY and CDR2 is SMNVEV (reference sequence). The CDR3 has 17 residues. Trimming at V came to 3 bases and at J to 7 bases, leaving 17 bases not matched to a gene. The CDR3 DNA sequence: TGTGCCAGCAGTTTCTGGGGTAGGCGGAGGGGGCCTCTTGGCTACACCTTC. Amino acids: CASSFWGRRRGPLGYTF.

The rearrangement joins TRBV5-4 to TRBJ2-4, with D possibly matching TRBD2 (7 bases). The CDR3 is 15 amino acids. In germline, CDR1 is SGHNT, CDR2 YYREEE (reference sequence). Between the trimmed V and J ends, which lost 0 bases and 7 bases, there was a span of 14 bases. The chain's CDR3 is CASSLGTKGGNIQYF. In DNA form, the CDR3 reads TGTGCCAGCAGCTTGGGAACGAAGGGGGGGAACATTCAGTACTTC.

The rearrangement uses TRBV7-8 and TRBJ1-6; the D gene is possibly TRBD1 (5 bases). Between the trimmed V and J ends, which lost 1 base and 6 bases, there was a span of 10 bases. This CDR3 spans 15 amino acids. Per germline, CDR1 SGHVS and CDR2 FQNEAQ. Written as DNA, the CDR3 is TGTGCCAGCAGCTTAGGAATCCAGGGTAATTCACCCCTCCACTTT. This gives the protein CASSLGIQGNSPLHF.

The chain carries TRBV24-1 and TRBJ2-2, with 7 bases matching TRBD1. From germline, CDR1 is KGHDR and CDR2 SFDVKD. Trimming removed 10 bases from V and 2 bases from J; junction bases left unmatched: 6. This CDR3 is built from 14 residues. In DNA form, the CDR3 reads TGTGCCACGCAGGACAGGAGAAACACCGGGGAGCTGTTTTTT. As protein: CATQDRRNTGELFF.

The gene calls are TRBV13 and TRBJ2-3; 13 bases match TRBD2. J was trimmed by 0 bases and V by 5 bases; bases with no gene match: 2. The germline V gene encodes CDR1 PRHDT and CDR2 FYEKMQ (reference sequence). The CDR3 is made up of 16 amino acids. CDR3 protein: CASSPLAGGSTDTQYF. The CDR3 DNA reads as TGTGCCAGCAGCCCACTAGCGGGGGGGAGCACAGATACGCAGTATTTT.

This clone is a singleton in its sample. The chain is built from TRBV12-5 and TRBJ2-7; D gene unclear. The CDR3 sequence is 14 residues long. Trimming pared 1 base from V and 4 bases from J, leaving 11 bases between. Germline CDR1 is LGHNT and CDR2 is FRNRAP. The CDR3 sequence is CASGLDPSFYEQYF. The CDR3 DNA follows: TGTGCTAGTGGTTTGGATCCCAGTTTTTACGAGCAGTACTTC.

V gene TRBV11-3 combines with J gene TRBJ2-7; D call uncertain. The CDR3 has 12 amino acids. V shed 5 bases and J shed 5 bases, with 10 bases lying between them. CDR1 and CDR2 (germline): SGHNT, YENEEA. The chain's CDR3 is CASSPDSHEQYF. The CDR3 nucleotides read TGTGCCAGCAGCCCCGATAGCCACGAGCAGTACTTC. Full variable domain (rest looked up from reference TRBV11-3 and TRBJ2-7): EAGVVQSPRYKIIEKKQPVAFWCNPISGHNTLYWYLQNLGQGPELLIRYENEEAVDDSQLPKDRFSAERLKGVDSTLKIQPAELGDSAVYLCASSPDSHEQYFGPGTRLTVT.

A single count supports this clone. The rearrangement uses TRBV7-8 and TRBJ1-1, with D unresolved. The CDR3 is 16 amino acids. Germline CDR1 and CDR2: SGHVS and FQNEAQ. V lost 3 bases to trimming and J lost 0 bases, with 14 bases between them. The CDR3 sequence is CASSLSRIGLNTEAFF. Here the CDR3 DNA reads TGTGCCAGCAGCTTGTCTAGAATCGGATTGAACACTGAAGCTTTCTTT.

This clone was seen only once. The chain has TRBV7-6 and TRBJ1-2, with 10 positions matching TRBD1. Germline assignment: CDR1 SGHVS and CDR2 FNYEAQ. J lost 6 bases, V lost 5 bases, and 9 bases had no gene match. The CDR3 is made up of 15 amino acids. The CDR3, as DNA: TGTGCCAGCAGCCCGGCTTTTGGACAGGGGGATGGCTACACCTTC. Residues: CASSPAFGQGDGYTF.

The chain couples TRBV10-3 to TRBJ2-2; 8 positions agree with TRBD2. The CDR3 runs to 17 residues. Per germline, CDR1 ENHRY and CDR2 SYGVKD. V lost 0 bases, J lost 0 bases, and 3 bases stayed unmatched. CDR3 in DNA: TGTGCCATCAGTGAGTCGATAGCGGGGTCGAACACCGGGGAGCTGTTTTTT. It specifies CAISESIAGSNTGELFF.

V and J are TRBV6-1 and TRBJ2-3; D not resolved. V was pared by 1 base and J by 6 bases, with 8 bases between. Germline-derived CDR1 and CDR2 are MNHNS and SASEGT. CDR3 size: 13 residues. CDR3 coding DNA: TGTGCCAGCAGTGAAGGATCCGGGGATACGCAGTATTTT. This sequence encodes CASSEGSGDTQYF.

The chain carries TRBV5-1 and TRBJ2-2; 7 nucleotides agree with TRBD1. From germline, CDR1 is SGHRS and CDR2 YFSETQ. This CDR3 region has 14 residues. V gave up 1 base and J gave up 4 bases; unmatched junction bases: 1. The CDR3 loop is CASSLRGRTGELFF. The CDR3 nucleotides read TGCGCCAGCAGCTTGAGGGGGCGCACCGGGGAGCTGTTTTTT.

The genes are TRBV11-2 and TRBJ2-1; TRBD2 matches 15 bases. Germline CDR1 is SGHAT and CDR2 is FQNNGV. The V and J ends lost 5 bases and 7 bases, in that order; junction bases with no gene match: 6. The CDR3 loop spans 16 amino acids. CDR3 protein: CASSPGTSGRNNEQFF. The CDR3, as DNA: TGTGCCAGCAGCCCCGGGACTAGCGGGAGGAATAATGAGCAGTTCTTC.

The rearrangement links TRBV6-2 or TRBV6-3 to TRBJ1-1; a weak D match, TRBD1 (5 bases). The CDR3 has 15 residues. Deletions cut 0 bases from V and 4 bases from J, with 12 bases between. Germline loops: CDR1 MNHEY, CDR2 SVGEGT. The CDR3 sequence: CASSYSPQGSTEAFF. The CDR3 DNA sequence: TGTGCCAGCAGTTACTCCCCCCAGGGAAGCACTGAAGCTTTCTTT.

This chain connects TRBV19 to TRBJ2-1; 10 positions agree with TRBD2. The CDR3 extends over 15 amino acids. CDR1 is LNHDA, CDR2 SQIVND, per germline (reference sequence). Losses at the gene ends were 5 bases for V and 3 bases for J; bases not matched to a gene: 4. The CDR3 nucleotides read TGTGCCAGTAGTTTAGCGGGGGGTAACTACAATGAGCAGTTCTTC. Its protein is CASSLAGGNYNEQFF. The variable domain in full, with the rest retrieved from reference TRBV19 and TRBJ2-1, is DGGITQSPKYLFRKEGQNVTLSCEQNLNHDAMYWYRQDPGQGLRLIYYSQIVNDFQKGDIAEGYSVSREKKESFPLTVTSAQKNPTAFYLCASSLAGGNYNEQFFGPGTRLTVL.

This clone was counted once. The chain employs TRBV5-4 and TRBJ2-3; TRBD2 matches 8 bases. Germline assignment: CDR1 SGHNT and CDR2 YYREEE (reference sequence). Germline trimming cut 2 bases from V and 5 bases from J; bases unmatched to any gene: 7. The CDR3 is 15 amino acids. In DNA form, the CDR3 reads TGTGCCAGCAGCTTCTCCGGGGGGGCTGGAGATACGCAGTATTTT. Translating it yields CASSFSGGAGDTQYF.

The CDR3 bases are TGTGCCAGCAGCTTACAGACACGGAACAATGAGCAGTTCTTC. Protein sequence: CASSLQTRNNEQFF. V gene TRBV11-1 combines with J gene TRBJ2-1; D gene unclear. Trimming pared 2 bases from V and 5 bases from J, leaving 10 bases between. The CDR3 is 14 residues long. Germline V gives CDR1 SGHAT, CDR2 FQDESV (reference sequence).

The chain combines TRBV19 with TRBJ1-4; possibly TRBD1 for D (5 bases). Germline CDR1 and CDR2: LNHDA and SQIVND (reference sequence). V was trimmed by 7 bases and J by 8 bases, leaving 20 bases between them. The CDR3 consists of 15 residues. This chain's CDR3 is CASTVQGPGKEKLFF. The DNA of the CDR3 is TGTGCCAGTACCGTCCAAGGTCCAGGGAAGGAAAAACTGTTTTTT.

The chain employs TRBV30 and TRBJ2-1, with TRBD2 matching over 11 bases. Germline V CDR1 and CDR2: GTSNPN, SVGIG (reference sequence). V gave up 5 bases and J gave up 4 bases; unmatched junction bases: 4. The CDR3 is 14 residues long. The CDR3 sequence is CAWLLAGGYNEQFF. CDR3 DNA sequence: TGTGCCTGGCTCCTAGCGGGAGGTTACAATGAGCAGTTCTTC. Full variable domain (missing parts from reference TRBV30 and TRBJ2-1): SQTIHQWPATLVQPVGSPLSLECTVEGTSNPNLYWYRQAAGRGLQLLFYSVGIGQISSEVPQNLSASRPQDRQFILSSKKLLLSDSGFYLCAWLLAGGYNEQFFGPGTRLTVL.